These 31 T cell receptor beta chains were sequenced from one sample in a study of CD8 T cells in ankylosing spondylitis. A single record per CDR3 protein comes from TCRdb applying MiXCR to the 5' RACE reads. The data hold 300,000 to 400,000 distinct CDR3 sequences, with approximately 15% observed a single time. The sequenced sample consisted of blood, either unsorted or a sorted T cell fraction (not recorded which). The origin of the receptors is a male donor with ankylosing spondylitis or in good health (not recorded which).

Only a few counts were recorded for this clonotype. This chain connects TRBV4-1 to TRBJ2-1; D is ambiguous. Trimming took 2 bases from V and 5 from J, leaving 19 bases between them. The length of the CDR3 is 17 residues. Germline lookup yields CDR1 MGHRA and CDR2 YSYEKL. CDR3 nucleotide sequence: TGCGCCAGCAGCCAAAGGGTAACTACGGGCCTAAACAATGAGCAGTTCTTC. Amino acid sequence: CASSQRVTTGLNNEQFF.

This clonotype was seen a few times. This sequence joins TRBV27 and TRBJ2-7; D unresolved. Trimming removed 6 bases from V and 1 base from J, with 16 bases in between. Germline V lookup: CDR1 MNHEY, CDR2 SMNVEV (reference sequence). There are 15 residues in the CDR3. The CDR3, as DNA: TGTGCCAGCAGACACGAAACCGGGCCGTCCTACGAGCAGTACTTC. Translating gives CASRHETGPSYEQYF.

There are a few counts of this clonotype. The chain uses TRBV12-3 or TRBV12-4 and TRBJ2-6; D perhaps matches TRBD2 (5 bases). CDR3 length equals 16 residues. The V end was cut by 6 bases, the J end by 4 bases, with 16 bases between. The CDR3, as DNA: TGTGCCAGCAGCCATAGGGCGGGTAGCGGGGCCAACGTCCTGACTTTC. Amino acids: CASSHRAGSGANVLTF.

The sample holds a few counts of this clonotype. One junction end disagrees with the germline gene, perhaps due to a read error. The chain employs TRBV12-3 or TRBV12-4 and TRBJ2-7; D is ambiguous. The CDR3 is 11 residues long. This CDR3 is CASSVSHEQYF. CDR3 nucleotides: TGTGCCAGCAGCGTCTCCCACGAGCAGTACTTC.

The chain recombines TRBV6-5 with TRBJ2-3, with TRBD2 matching 11 bases. Germline values: CDR1 MNHEY, CDR2 SVGAGI. V lost 0 bases to trimming and J lost 1 base; unmatched junction nucleotides: 0. The CDR3 has 16 amino acids. CDR3 nucleotides: TGTGCCAGCAGTTACTCACTAGCGGGGGGCACAGATACGCAGTATTTT. Its translation: CASSYSLAGGTDTQYF.

This clonotype was seen a handful of times. The chain combines TRBV20-1 with TRBJ2-2; maybe TRBD1 (5 bases). This CDR3 is 13 amino acids long. The germline gives CDR1 DFQATT, CDR2 SNEGSKA (reference sequence). Trimming left V 2 bases short and J 5 bases short, with 9 bases between. CDR3 residues: CSARTGSTGELFF. In nucleotides, the CDR3 is TGCAGTGCTAGAACAGGTTCTACCGGGGAGCTGTTTTTT.

This clonotype was seen only once. J is TRBJ2-4 and V is TRBV12-3 or TRBV12-4; TRBD2 matches 14 bases. The length of the CDR3 is 13 residues. After removal of 6 bases from V and 13 bases from J, the junction contained 5 bases not matched to a gene. This CDR3 reads CASRRTSGGRQYF. In DNA, the CDR3 is TGTGCCAGCAGGAGGACTAGCGGGGGGCGACAGTACTTC.

This clonotype was counted a few times. J is TRBJ1-1 and V is TRBV7-6; 7 bases line up with TRBD1. CDR1 and CDR2 from the germline V gene are SGHVS and FNYEAQ. V lost 4 bases and J lost 4; bases outside the gene matches: 6. The CDR3 contains 14 residues. The CDR3 sequence: CASSYRGMGTEAFF. The CDR3 region has the DNA TGTGCCAGCAGCTACAGGGGAATGGGCACTGAAGCTTTCTTT.

This clonotype was detected many times. The rearrangement links TRBV6-5 to TRBJ1-6, with D perhaps matching TRBD1 (6 bases). This CDR3 region has 16 residues. The V end was cut by 5 bases, the J end by 8 bases, with 19 bases between. Per the germline V gene, CDR1 is MNHEY and CDR2 is SVGAGI. This chain's CDR3 is CASSNTGYQSDSPLHF. The DNA for the CDR3 is TGTGCCAGCAGTAACACAGGGTATCAGTCCGATTCACCCCTCCACTTT.

The CDR3 here is CASSEETGGADTQYF. The CDR3 nucleotides are TGTGCCAGCAGTGAAGAGACAGGGGGAGCAGATACGCAGTATTTT. V and J are TRBV6-1 and TRBJ2-3, with 9 bases lining up with TRBD1. V lost 1 base to trimming and J lost 4 bases; unmatched junction nucleotides: 3. The CDR3 has 15 residues. Germline V lookup: CDR1 MNHNS, CDR2 SASEGT.

The chain combines TRBV6-5 with TRBJ1-2; no firm D call. The V and J ends lost 0 bases and 2 bases respectively, with 7 bases between them. This CDR3 spans 14 amino acids. CDR1 and CDR2 from the germline V gene are MNHEY and SVGAGI. DNA of the CDR3: TGTGCCAGCAGTTACTCACGCAGGAACTATGGCTACACCTTC. Amino acids: CASSYSRRNYGYTF.

In this sample, this clonotype turned up a few times. This chain uses TRBV6-6 with TRBJ2-5; D not certain. Germline V gene lookup returns CDR1 MNHNY and CDR2 SVGAGI (reference sequence). The CDR3 has 13 residues. The V end lost 0 bases, the J end lost 9 bases, and 11 bases lay between the germline ends. CDR3 region: CASSYSVSGAQYF. The CDR3 region has the DNA TGTGCCAGCAGTTACTCTGTGTCCGGAGCCCAGTACTTC.

The chain carries TRBV7-9 and TRBJ2-4; no firm D call. Germline CDR1 and CDR2: SEHNR and FQNEAQ (reference sequence). V lost 5 bases and J lost 3, with 14 bases in between. This CDR3 has 15 residues. The CDR3, as DNA: TGTGCCAGCAGCCCTCGGGTGTGGGGCAAAAACATTCAGTACTTC. This gives the protein CASSPRVWGKNIQYF.

The chain uses TRBV29-1 and TRBJ1-1, with D tentatively TRBD1 (5 bases). Germline V gene lookup returns CDR1 SQVTM and CDR2 ANQGSEA. V shed 6 bases and J shed 0 bases, with 14 bases lying between them. This CDR3 is built from 14 residues. CDR3 sequence reads: CSVSPTAMNTEAFF. The CDR3 DNA sequence: TGCAGCGTATCACCGACAGCTATGAACACTGAAGCTTTCTTT.

This clonotype was observed a few times. This chain joins TRBV12-3 or TRBV12-4 and TRBJ2-1; D may be TRBD2 (6 bases). V was trimmed by 6 bases and J by 7 bases, leaving 19 bases between them. This CDR3 contains 15 residues. The CDR3 region is CASSPWASGRNEQFF. The CDR3 nucleotides are TGTGCCAGCAGCCCGTGGGCCAGCGGGCGAAATGAGCAGTTCTTC.

V and J are TRBV29-1 and TRBJ2-1; possibly TRBD2 for D (5 bases). The V end lost 3 bases, the J end lost 4 bases, and 13 bases lay between the germline ends. The CDR3 runs 14 residues. Germline V gene data show CDR1 as SQVTM and CDR2 as ANQGSEA. This CDR3 is CSVERPPGYNEQFF. The DNA of the CDR3 is TGCAGCGTTGAGCGTCCCCCGGGGTACAATGAGCAGTTCTTC.

This clonotype has only a few counts. The chain employs TRBV11-1 and TRBJ2-7, with D perhaps matching TRBD2 (6 bases). The length of the CDR3 is 16 residues. V shed 0 bases and J shed 0 bases, with 12 bases lying between them. Germline values: CDR1 SGHAT, CDR2 FQDESV (reference sequence). The chain's CDR3 is CASSLAPSVFSYEQYF. Here the CDR3 DNA reads TGTGCCAGCAGCTTAGCGCCTAGCGTCTTCTCCTACGAGCAGTACTTC.

The CDR3 loop reads CASSQETSYEQYF. DNA of the CDR3: TGTGCCAGCAGTCAAGAGACTAGTTACGAGCAGTACTTC. This sequence joins TRBV6-6 and TRBJ2-7, with D tentatively TRBD2 (6 bases). V dropped 5 bases and J dropped 4 bases, with 12 bases sitting between them. The CDR3 is 13 residues long. CDR1 and CDR2 (germline): MNHNY, SVGAGI (reference sequence).

Turning to this clonotype: One end of the junction is discordant with germline, which a read error may explain. The V and J genes are TRBV5-5 and TRBJ2-1; no clear D gene. Germline CDR1 and CDR2: SGHKS and YYEKEE (reference sequence). CDR3 length: 18 amino acids. CDR3 sequence reads: CASSLVGSRSSSYNERFF. The CDR3 DNA is TGTGCCAGCAGCTTGGTCGGCAGCCGTTCCAGCTCCTACAATGAGCGGTTCTTC.

The rearrangement links TRBV12-3 or TRBV12-4 to TRBJ2-3, with D uncertain. Trimming took off 3 bases at V and 0 bases at J, with 10 bases between the two ends. The length of the CDR3 is 15 residues. CDR3 nucleotides: TGTGCCAGCAGTTTGGGATCCACTAGCACAGATACGCAGTATTTT. It codes for CASSLGSTSTDTQYF.

A few counts support this clonotype. The V and J genes are TRBV24-1 and TRBJ1-5; no firm D call. Germline CDR1 reads KGHDR; CDR2 reads SFDVKD. The CDR3 is made up of 13 amino acids. Trimming removed 7 bases at V and 7 bases at J, with 13 bases between. CDR3 sequence (DNA): TGTGCCACCAGAGGAGTGGGCAGACAGCCCCAGCATTTT. Its protein is CATRGVGRQPQHF.

This clonotype was picked up a small number of times. The rearrangement joins TRBV7-9 to TRBJ2-3; D gene ambiguous. The CDR3 is 15 amino acids. V was trimmed by 2 bases and J by 1 base, leaving 10 bases between them. Germline assignment: CDR1 SEHNR and CDR2 FQNEAQ (reference sequence). CDR3: CASSLQRQRTDTQYF. CDR3 nucleotide sequence: TGTGCCAGCAGCTTACAAAGACAACGCACAGATACGCAGTATTTT.

This clonotype has a handful of counts. The rearrangement uses TRBV25-1 and TRBJ1-3; a weak D match, TRBD1 (5 bases). Germline-derived CDR1 and CDR2 are MGHDK and SYGVNS. The CDR3 is made up of 14 amino acids. With 8 bases removed from V and 2 bases from J, the gap between germline ends came to 13 bases. In DNA form, the CDR3 reads TGTGCCAGCCGGGAATGGGGGACTGGAAACACCATATATTTT. It encodes CASREWGTGNTIYF.

This clonotype has ten or more counts. V gene TRBV15 combines with J gene TRBJ2-1, with D perhaps TRBD1 (8 bases). Looked up from germline, CDR1 is LNHNV and CDR2 is YYDKDF (reference sequence). Trimming took 4 bases from V and 9 from J, leaving 13 bases between them. The CDR3 loop spans 13 amino acids. CDR3 amino acids: CATSTQGEGEQFF. Here the CDR3 DNA reads TGTGCCACCAGCACACAGGGGGAGGGTGAGCAGTTCTTC.

The chain recombines TRBV12-3 or TRBV12-4 with TRBJ1-2, with D possibly being TRBD1 (6 bases). Trimming shortened V by 3 bases and J by 8 bases, and 16 bases separated the two germline ends. This CDR3 spans 14 amino acids. CDR3 protein: CASSLGQGTRGYTF. The CDR3 nucleotides read TGTGCCAGCAGTTTGGGGCAGGGGACGAGAGGCTACACCTTC.

The J gene is TRBJ2-7, the V gene TRBV5-1; 7 bases match TRBD1. V gave up 5 bases and J gave up 5 bases; unmatched junction bases: 4. CDR1 is SGHRS and CDR2 is YFSETQ in the germline V gene. This CDR3 spans 12 amino acids. In nucleotides, the CDR3 is TGCGCCAGCAGGACAGGGCTCAACGAGCAGTACTTC. It translates to CASRTGLNEQYF.

This clonotype was seen a handful of times. The V call is TRBV29-1, the J call TRBJ1-1; TRBD1 agrees at 9 bases. The V segment lost 6 bases and the J segment 1 base; nucleotides outside the gene matches: 9. The germline CDR1 and CDR2 sequences are SQVTM and ANQGSEA. This CDR3 spans 15 amino acids. The CDR3 DNA sequence: TGCAGCGTCGGAGCCAGACAGGGGGGGAACACTGAAGCTTTCTTT. It specifies CSVGARQGGNTEAFF.

This chain joins TRBV11-2 and TRBJ2-1, with 13 bases fitting TRBD2. The length of the CDR3 is 15 residues. Germline CDR1 SGHAT, CDR2 FQNNGV. The trim removed 4 bases at V and 9 bases at J, leaving 6 bases unmatched. The CDR3 region is CASSSGLAGDGEQFF. CDR3 nucleotides: TGTGCCAGCAGCTCAGGACTAGCGGGAGACGGTGAGCAGTTCTTC.

This clonotype has more than one count but fewer than ten. CDR3 protein: CSAGSGQGSGELFF. The CDR3 nucleotides are TGCAGTGCTGGATCGGGACAGGGGTCCGGGGAGCTGTTTTTT. V and J are TRBV20-1 and TRBJ2-2; the match to TRBD1 covers 10 bases. Germline CDR1 DFQATT, CDR2 SNEGSKA (reference sequence). V lost 5 bases, J lost 6 bases, and 6 bases stayed unmatched. CDR3 size: 14 residues.

The rearrangement uses TRBV4-1 and TRBJ1-2; weak D call: TRBD1 (5 bases). The CDR3 is made up of 14 amino acids. Deletions cut 3 bases from V and 6 bases from J, with 14 bases between. Germline V gives CDR1 MGHRA, CDR2 YSYEKL. The CDR3, as DNA: TGCGCCAGCAGCCAGGGGGTCGGACTGGATGGCTACACCTTC. Amino acid sequence: CASSQGVGLDGYTF.

This clonotype came up many times. The rearrangement joins TRBV12-3 or TRBV12-4 to TRBJ2-3; perhaps TRBD1 as D (6 bases). This CDR3 spans 12 amino acids. Trimming stripped 6 bases from V and 7 bases from J, with 11 bases between. The CDR3 nucleotides are TGTGCCAGCAGACCGCAGGGGTATACGCAGTATTTT. Amino acids: CASRPQGYTQYF.